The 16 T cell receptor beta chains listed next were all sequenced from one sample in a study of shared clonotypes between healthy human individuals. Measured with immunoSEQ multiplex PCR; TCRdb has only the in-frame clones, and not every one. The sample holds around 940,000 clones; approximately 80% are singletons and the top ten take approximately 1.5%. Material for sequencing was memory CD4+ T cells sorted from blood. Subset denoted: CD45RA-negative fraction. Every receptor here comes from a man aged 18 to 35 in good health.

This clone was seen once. CDR3 DNA: TGTGCCAGCAGTTTAGCACGGGACAGGGAAAGGAGTACTGAAGCTTTCTTT. This sequence encodes CASSLARDRERSTEAFF. The chain couples TRBV28 to TRBJ1-1, with 9 positions matching TRBD1. Germline V CDR1 and CDR2: MDHEN, SYDVKM. V lost 2 bases and J lost 5; bases outside the gene matches: 12. There are 17 residues in the CDR3.

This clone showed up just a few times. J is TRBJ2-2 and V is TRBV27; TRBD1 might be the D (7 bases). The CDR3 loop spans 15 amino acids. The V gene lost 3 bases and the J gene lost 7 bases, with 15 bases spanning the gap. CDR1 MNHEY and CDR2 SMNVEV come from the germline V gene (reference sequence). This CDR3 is CASSLGGRGIGELFF. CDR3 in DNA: TGTGCCAGCAGTTTGGGGGGCAGGGGGATCGGGGAGCTGTTTTTT.

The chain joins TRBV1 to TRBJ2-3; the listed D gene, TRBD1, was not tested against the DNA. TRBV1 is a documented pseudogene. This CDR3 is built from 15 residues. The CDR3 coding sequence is TGCACCAGCAGCCATCCCCCAGGGGACGCAGATACGCAGTATTTT. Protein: CTSSHPPGDADTQYF.

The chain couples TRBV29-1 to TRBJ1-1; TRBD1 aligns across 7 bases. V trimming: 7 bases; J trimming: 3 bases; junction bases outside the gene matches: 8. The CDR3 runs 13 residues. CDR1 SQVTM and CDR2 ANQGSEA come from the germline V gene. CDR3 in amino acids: CSGWDSRYTEAFF. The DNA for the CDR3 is TGCAGCGGCTGGGACAGTAGATACACTGAAGCTTTCTTT.

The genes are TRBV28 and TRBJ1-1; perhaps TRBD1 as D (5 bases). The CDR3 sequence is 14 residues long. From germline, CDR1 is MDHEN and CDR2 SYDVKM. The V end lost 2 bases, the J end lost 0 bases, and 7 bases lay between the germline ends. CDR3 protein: CASSLRQMNTEAFF. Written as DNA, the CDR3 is TGTGCCAGCAGTTTAAGACAGATGAACACTGAAGCTTTCTTT.

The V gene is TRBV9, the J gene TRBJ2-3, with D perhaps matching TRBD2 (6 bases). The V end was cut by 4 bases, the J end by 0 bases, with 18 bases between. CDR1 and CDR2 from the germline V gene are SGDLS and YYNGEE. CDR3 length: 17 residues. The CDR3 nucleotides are TGTGCCAGCAGCCGTCTTATTAGCGGAACTAGCACAGATACGCAGTATTTT. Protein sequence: CASSRLISGTSTDTQYF.

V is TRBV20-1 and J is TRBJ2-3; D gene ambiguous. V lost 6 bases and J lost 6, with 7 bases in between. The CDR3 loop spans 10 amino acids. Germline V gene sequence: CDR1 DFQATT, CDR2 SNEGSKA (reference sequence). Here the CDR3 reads CSAVWDTQYF. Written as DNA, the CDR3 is TGCAGTGCCGTCTGGGATACGCAGTATTTT.

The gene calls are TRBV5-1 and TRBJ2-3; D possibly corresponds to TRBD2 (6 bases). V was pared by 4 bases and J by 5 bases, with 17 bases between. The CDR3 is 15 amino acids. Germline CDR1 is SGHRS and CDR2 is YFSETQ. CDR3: CASSPSFGAGDTQYF. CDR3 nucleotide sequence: TGCGCCAGCAGCCCCTCTTTCGGAGCGGGAGATACGCAGTATTTT.

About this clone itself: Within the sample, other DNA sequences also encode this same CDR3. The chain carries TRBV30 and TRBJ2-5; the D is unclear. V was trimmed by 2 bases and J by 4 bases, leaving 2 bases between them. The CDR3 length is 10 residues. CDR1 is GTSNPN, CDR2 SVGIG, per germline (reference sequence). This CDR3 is CAWSRETQYF. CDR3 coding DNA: TGTGCCTGGAGTCGAGAGACCCAGTACTTC.

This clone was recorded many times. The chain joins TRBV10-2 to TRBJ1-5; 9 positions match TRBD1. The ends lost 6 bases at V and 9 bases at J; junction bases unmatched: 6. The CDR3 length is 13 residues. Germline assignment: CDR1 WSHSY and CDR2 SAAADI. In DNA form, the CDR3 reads TGCGCCAGCAGCCCCGGACAGGGGTTGCCCCAGCATTTT. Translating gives CASSPGQGLPQHF.

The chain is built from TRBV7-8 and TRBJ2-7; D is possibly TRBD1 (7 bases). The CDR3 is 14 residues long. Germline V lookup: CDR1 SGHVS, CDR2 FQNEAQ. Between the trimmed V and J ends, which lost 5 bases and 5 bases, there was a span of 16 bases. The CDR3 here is CASSIRQGGHEQYF. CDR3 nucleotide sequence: TGTGCCAGCAGCATAAGACAGGGAGGCCACGAGCAGTACTTC.

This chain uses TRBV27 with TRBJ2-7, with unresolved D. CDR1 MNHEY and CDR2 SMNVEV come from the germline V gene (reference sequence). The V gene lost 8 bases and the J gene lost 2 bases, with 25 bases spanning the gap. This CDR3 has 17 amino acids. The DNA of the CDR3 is TGTGCCAGCTTCCCTTTCCCCCATCAGTGGCAGGCCTACGAGCAGTACTTC. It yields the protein CASFPFPHQWQAYEQYF.

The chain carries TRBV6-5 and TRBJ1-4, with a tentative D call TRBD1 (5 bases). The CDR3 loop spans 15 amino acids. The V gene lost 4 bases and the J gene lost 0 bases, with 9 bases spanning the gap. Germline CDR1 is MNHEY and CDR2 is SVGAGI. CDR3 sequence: CASSLQGSTNEKLFF. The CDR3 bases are TGTGCCAGCAGTTTGCAGGGATCAACTAATGAAAAACTGTTTTTT.

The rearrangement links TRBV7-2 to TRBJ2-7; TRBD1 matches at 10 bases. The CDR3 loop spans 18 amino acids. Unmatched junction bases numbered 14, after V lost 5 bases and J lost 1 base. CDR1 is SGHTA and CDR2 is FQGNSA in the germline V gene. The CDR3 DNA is TGTGCCAGCAGCCCCGCCCCGGGACAGGGGTCAACTTCCTACGAGCAGTACTTC. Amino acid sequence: CASSPAPGQGSTSYEQYF. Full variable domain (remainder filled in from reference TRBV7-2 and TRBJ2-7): GAGVSQSPSNKVTEKGKDVELRCDPISGHTALYWYRQSLGQGLEFLIYFQGNSAPDKSGLPSDRFSAERTGGSVSTLTIQRTQQEDSAVYLCASSPAPGQGSTSYEQYFGPGTRLTVT.

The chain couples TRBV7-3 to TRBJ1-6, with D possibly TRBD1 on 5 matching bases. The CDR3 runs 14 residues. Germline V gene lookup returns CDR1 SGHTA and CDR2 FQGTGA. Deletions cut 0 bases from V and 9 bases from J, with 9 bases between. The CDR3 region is CASSLTGDGSPLHF. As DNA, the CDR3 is TGTGCCAGCAGCTTAACGGGGGATGGTTCACCCCTCCACTTT.

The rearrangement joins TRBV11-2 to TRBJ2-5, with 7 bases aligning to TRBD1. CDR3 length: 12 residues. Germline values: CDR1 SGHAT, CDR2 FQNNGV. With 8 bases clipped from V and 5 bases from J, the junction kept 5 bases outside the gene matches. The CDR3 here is CASGFRGETQYF. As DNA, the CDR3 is TGTGCCAGCGGTTTCAGGGGGGAGACCCAGTACTTC.